A single sample is the source of the 24 T cell receptor beta chains below, sequenced in a study of blood T cell repertoires in COVID-19. Repertoires were generated with immunoSEQ multiplex PCR, while TCRdb's copy carries only in-frame clones and drops some. The sample lists 200,000 to 250,000 clones, roughly 85% occurring once. Sequenced sample: peripheral blood. These receptors were obtained from a woman in her 70s with COVID-19, enrolled during active disease.

This rearrangement joins TRBV5-1 to TRBJ2-7; D is unresolved. CDR1 is SGHRS, CDR2 YFSETQ, per germline. The CDR3 loop spans 13 amino acids. The V gene lost 0 bases and the J gene lost 2 bases, with 6 bases spanning the gap. The CDR3 here is CASSLAPPYEQYF. In DNA, the CDR3 is TGCGCCAGCAGCTTGGCCCCTCCCTACGAGCAGTACTTC.

This chain joins TRBV7-3 and TRBJ1-1, with D possibly matching TRBD1 (6 bases). V dropped 3 bases and J dropped 6 bases, with 11 bases sitting between them. This CDR3 has 13 residues. Germline lookup yields CDR1 SGHTA and CDR2 FQGTGA. The CDR3 loop reads CASSFPGQAEAFF. Here the CDR3 DNA reads TGTGCCAGCAGCTTCCCGGGACAAGCTGAAGCTTTCTTT.

The chain is built from TRBV20-1 and TRBJ1-2, with D possibly TRBD1 on 5 matching bases. The CDR3 sequence is 13 residues long. CDR1 and CDR2 from the germline V gene are DFQATT and SNEGSKA (reference sequence). V was cut by 3 bases and J by 4 bases, with 12 bases left in between. CDR3 amino acids: CSASWDGGYGYTF. The CDR3 bases are TGCAGTGCTAGTTGGGACGGGGGCTATGGCTACACCTTC.

This clone was counted once. V and J are TRBV7-3 and TRBJ2-2; a weak D match, TRBD1 (7 bases). CDR3 length equals 16 residues. Germline V gene lookup returns CDR1 SGHTA and CDR2 FQGTGA. V was shortened by 5 bases and J by 5 bases, with 18 bases between the two germline ends. CDR3 residues: CASSRRQGGSTGELFF. The CDR3 DNA is TGTGCCAGCAGCCGGAGACAGGGAGGAAGTACCGGGGAGCTGTTTTTT.

On this clone: Other DNA sequences in the same sample also yield this CDR3. V usage is TRBV9 and J usage is TRBJ1-1; no definite D call. Germline V gene sequence: CDR1 SGDLS, CDR2 YYNGEE. V lost 2 bases and J 0 bases, leaving 8 bases between the germline ends. This CDR3 has 14 residues. The DNA of the CDR3 is TGTGCCAGCAGCGTTAACAGTATGAACACTGAAGCTTTCTTT. It translates to CASSVNSMNTEAFF.

V usage is TRBV5-1 and J usage is TRBJ1-3, with D maybe TRBD1 (6 bases). V gave up 4 bases and J gave up 7 bases, with 15 bases separating them. CDR3 length: 14 residues. Germline values: CDR1 SGHRS, CDR2 YFSETQ. The DNA of the CDR3 is TGCGCCAGCAGCCAACAGGGAGACCGCAACACCATATATTTT. It specifies CASSQQGDRNTIYF. Full variable domain (rest looked up from reference TRBV5-1 and TRBJ1-3): KAGVTQTPRYLIKTRGQQVTLSCSPISGHRSVSWYQQTPGQGLQFLFEYFSETQRNKGNFPGRFSGRQFSNSRSEMNVSTLELGDSALYLCASSQQGDRNTIYFGEGSWLTVV.

Turning to this clone: The junction departs from germline at one end; a sequencing error may be responsible. This chain links TRBV9 with TRBJ1-1, with a weak D call TRBD1 (6 bases). CDR1 SGDLS and CDR2 YYNGEE come from the germline V gene. The CDR3 covers 16 residues. The CDR3 coding sequence is TGTGCCAGCAGCACGCCCCGGGGGGCAGGGACGAGTGAGGTGGACTTT. Translating gives CASSTPRGAGTSEVDF.

This clone was found a few times. CDR3 in DNA: TGTGCCAGCTCACCACTGACAGGGCTCCCCGAGCAGTACTTC. This gives the protein CASSPLTGLPEQYF. This chain links TRBV18 with TRBJ2-7, with 7 bases aligning to TRBD1. Germline CDR1 KGHSH, CDR2 LQKENI. This CDR3 has 14 residues. With 1 base clipped from V and 6 bases from J, the junction kept 6 bases outside the gene matches. Combining the CDR3 with reference TRBV18 and TRBJ2-7 gives the whole variable domain NAGVMQNPRHLVRRRGQEARLRCSPMKGHSHVYWYRQLPEEGLKFMVYLQKENIIDESGMPKERFSAEFPKEGPSILRIQQVVRGDSAAYFCASSPLTGLPEQYFGPGTRLTVT.

The V gene is TRBV4-1, the J gene TRBJ2-3; 10 bases line up with TRBD2. The CDR3 consists of 14 residues. From germline, CDR1 is MGHRA and CDR2 YSYEKL. The junction had 3 bases not matched to a gene; V was cut back by 4 bases and J by 5 bases. The CDR3 nucleotides are TGCGCCAGCAGCCCACTAGCGGGGAAAGATACGCAGTATTTT. Translated: CASSPLAGKDTQYF.

The rearrangement joins TRBV7-9 to TRBJ2-1, with 7 positions matching TRBD1. V lost 5 bases to trimming and J lost 3 bases; unmatched junction nucleotides: 7. Germline CDR1 and CDR2: SEHNR and FQNEAQ (reference sequence). This CDR3 is 15 amino acids long. DNA of the CDR3: TGTGCCAGCAGCAACCGGGACAGAGTCTACAATGAGCAGTTCTTC. Encoded protein: CASSNRDRVYNEQFF.

In nucleotides, the CDR3 is TGTGCCAGCAGCCAACAAGGGAGGACAGGGGCCACTAATGAAAAACTGTTTTTT. Its protein is CASSQQGRTGATNEKLFF. The chain links TRBV4-2 to TRBJ1-4, with 9 nucleotides matching TRBD1. Germline assignment: CDR1 LGHNA and CDR2 YNFKEQ. This CDR3 has 18 residues. J lost 2 bases, V lost 2 bases, and 9 bases had no gene match.

V gene TRBV2 combines with J gene TRBJ1-2, with D possibly TRBD1 on 5 matching bases. V shed 6 bases and J shed 6 bases, with 26 bases lying between them. Per the germline V gene, CDR1 is SNHLY and CDR2 is FYNNEI. This CDR3 contains 17 residues. CDR3: CASREKLFDDSGHGYTF. The CDR3 DNA reads TGTGCCAGCAGGGAAAAACTCTTCGACGATTCAGGGCATGGCTACACCTTC.

This rearrangement joins TRBV18 to TRBJ2-3; TRBD1 is a possible D gene (6 bases). Germline lookup yields CDR1 KGHSH and CDR2 LQKENI. The V and J ends lost 0 bases and 1 base respectively, with 8 bases between them. The CDR3 sequence is 15 residues long. CDR3 amino acids: CASSPPKGGTDTQYF. For the CDR3, the DNA is TGTGCCAGCTCACCACCGAAGGGGGGCACAGATACGCAGTATTTT.

The rearrangement joins TRBV12-5 to TRBJ2-7; TRBD2 aligns across 11 bases. CDR1 LGHNT and CDR2 FRNRAP come from the germline V gene. The CDR3 has 19 amino acids. With 2 bases clipped from V and 4 bases from J, the junction kept 16 bases outside the gene matches. DNA for the CDR3: TGTGCTAGTGGTTTGTCTTTCGGGACTAGCGGCCCTCGCGGATACGAGCAGTACTTC. Translated, it gives CASGLSFGTSGPRGYEQYF.

This rearrangement joins TRBV11-3 to TRBJ2-7; maybe TRBD1 (5 bases). This CDR3 spans 13 amino acids. The ends were cut back, 3 bases at V and 6 bases at J, with 12 bases in the middle. CDR1 and CDR2 (germline): SGHNT, YENEEA. Here the CDR3 DNA reads TGTGCCAGCAGCTTCGTAGACAGAGGCGAGCAGTACTTC. Protein sequence: CASSFVDRGEQYF. Full variable domain (missing parts from reference TRBV11-3 and TRBJ2-7): EAGVVQSPRYKIIEKKQPVAFWCNPISGHNTLYWYLQNLGQGPELLIRYENEEAVDDSQLPKDRFSAERLKGVDSTLKIQPAELGDSAVYLCASSFVDRGEQYFGPGTRLTVT.

The chain's CDR3 is CASSSPRTGGNYGYTF. Written as DNA, the CDR3 is TGCGCCAGCAGCTCCCCTCGGACAGGGGGCAACTATGGCTACACCTTC. J is TRBJ1-2 and V is TRBV5-1, with 11 nucleotides matching TRBD1. From germline, CDR1 is SGHRS and CDR2 YFSETQ. The CDR3 covers 16 residues. The J segment lost 2 bases and the V segment lost 3 bases, leaving 6 bases of the junction unmatched. The full variable domain, with the rest looked up from reference TRBV5-1 and TRBJ1-2, is KAGVTQTPRYLIKTRGQQVTLSCSPISGHRSVSWYQQTPGQGLQFLFEYFSETQRNKGNFPGRFSGRQFSNSRSEMNVSTLELGDSALYLCASSSPRTGGNYGYTFGSGTRLTVV.

The chain combines TRBV5-1 with TRBJ2-1; D unresolved. Germline CDR1 SGHRS, CDR2 YFSETQ. CDR3 size: 15 residues. V lost 1 base, J lost 1 base, and 9 bases lay in between. The CDR3 spells CASSLLLPSYNEQFF. As DNA, the CDR3 is TGCGCCAGCAGCTTGTTACTACCGTCCTACAATGAGCAGTTCTTC.

V usage is TRBV19 and J usage is TRBJ2-1, with TRBD2 identical over 7 bases. The trim removed 5 bases at V and 7 bases at J, leaving 2 bases unmatched. This CDR3 region has 12 residues. The V gene's germline CDR1 is LNHDA and CDR2 SQIVND (reference sequence). CDR3 coding DNA: TGTGCCAGTAGTTGGGGGGGGAATGAGCAGTTCTTC. Amino acid sequence: CASSWGGNEQFF.

This chain joins TRBV12-5 and TRBJ1-4; TRBD1 matches 9 bases. The CDR3 is 15 amino acids. CDR1 and CDR2 from the germline V gene are LGHNT and FRNRAP. The J segment lost 1 base and the V segment lost 7 bases, leaving 4 bases of the junction unmatched. Here the CDR3 reads CASVMGQGTNEKLFF. The CDR3, as DNA: TGTGCTAGTGTCATGGGACAGGGAACTAATGAAAAACTGTTTTTT.

The chain combines TRBV19 with TRBJ1-6; 7 bases are a match to TRBD1. Germline V lookup: CDR1 LNHDA, CDR2 SQIVND (reference sequence). The J segment lost 9 bases and the V segment lost 5 bases, leaving 16 bases of the junction unmatched. CDR3 length equals 17 residues. The CDR3 here is CASSGRNRGLTGSPLHF. CDR3 bases: TGTGCCAGTAGTGGACGCAACAGGGGCCTAACCGGTTCACCCCTCCACTTT. The variable domain in full, with the rest retrieved from reference TRBV19 and TRBJ1-6, is DGGITQSPKYLFRKEGQNVTLSCEQNLNHDAMYWYRQDPGQGLRLIYYSQIVNDFQKGDIAEGYSVSREKKESFPLTVTSAQKNPTAFYLCASSGRNRGLTGSPLHFGNGTRLTVT.

CDR3 bases: TGTGCCAGCAGCTTAGGTGGTAGGACTACGTACAATGAGCAGTTCTTC. Translated: CASSLGGRTTYNEQFF. The rearrangement uses TRBV7-3 and TRBJ2-1; tentative D call: TRBD2 (6 bases). The CDR3 is 16 residues long. CDR1 is SGHTA, CDR2 FQGTGA, per germline. V lost 2 bases and J 4 bases, leaving 15 bases between the germline ends.

V gene TRBV18 combines with J gene TRBJ1-2, with 8 positions matching TRBD1. The V and J ends lost 5 bases and 0 bases, in that order; junction bases with no gene match: 5. CDR1 and CDR2 from the germline V gene are KGHSH and LQKENI. The CDR3 consists of 15 residues. The CDR3 loop reads CASSELQGANYGYTF. In DNA, the CDR3 is TGTGCCAGCTCAGAACTACAGGGGGCTAACTATGGCTACACCTTC.

The chain links TRBV2 to TRBJ2-7, with TRBD1 as a possible D gene (6 bases). Germline loops: CDR1 SNHLY, CDR2 FYNNEI. The CDR3 totals 12 residues. Trimming left V 7 bases short and J 1 base short, with 8 bases between. CDR3 bases: TGTGCCAGCAACAGGGTGTCCTACGAGCAGTACTTC. Its translation: CASNRVSYEQYF.

The chain has TRBV5-1 and TRBJ2-7; D may be TRBD1 (5 bases). V shed 0 bases and J shed 0 bases, with 10 bases lying between them. Germline V lookup: CDR1 SGHRS, CDR2 YFSETQ. CDR3 length: 15 residues. The CDR3 DNA follows: TGCGCCAGCAGCTTGGGCGGACACCTCTCCTACGAGCAGTACTTC. Amino acids: CASSLGGHLSYEQYF.